The clone carrying this TCR beta chain appeared a few times. Data came from immunoSEQ multiplex PCR; TCRdb stores just in-frame clones and leaves some out. The repertoire holds fewer than 200,000 clones, with roughly 84% as singletons. This sample is part of a study of blood T cell repertoires in COVID-19. As for the study in general: T cells, B-cell-depleted T cells, or PBMCs supplied cDNA or gDNA.

CDR1 and CDR2 from the germline V gene are KGHDR and SFDVKD. V was pared by 7 bases and J by 7 bases, with 19 bases between. The CDR3 extends over 15 amino acids. V and J are TRBV24-1 and TRBJ1-5; D not resolved. The TCR comes from a man between 60 and 75 years old who had recovered from COVID-19. Sequenced sample: peripheral blood. This CDR3 reads CATRERRARGQPQHF. In nucleotides, the CDR3 is TGTGCCACCAGGGAGAGGCGGGCGCGAGGCCAGCCCCAGCATTTT.